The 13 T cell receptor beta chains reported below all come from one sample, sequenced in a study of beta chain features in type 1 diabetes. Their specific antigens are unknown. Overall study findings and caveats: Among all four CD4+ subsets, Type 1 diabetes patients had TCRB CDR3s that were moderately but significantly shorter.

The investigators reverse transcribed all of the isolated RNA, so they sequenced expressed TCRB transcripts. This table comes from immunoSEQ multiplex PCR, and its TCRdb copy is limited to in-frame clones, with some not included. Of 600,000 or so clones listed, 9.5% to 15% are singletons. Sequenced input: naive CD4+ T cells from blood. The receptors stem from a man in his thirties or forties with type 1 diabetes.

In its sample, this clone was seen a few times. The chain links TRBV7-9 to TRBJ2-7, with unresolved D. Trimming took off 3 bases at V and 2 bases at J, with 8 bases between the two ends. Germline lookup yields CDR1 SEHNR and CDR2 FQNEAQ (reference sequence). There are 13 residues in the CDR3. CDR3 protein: CASSFLGTYEQYF. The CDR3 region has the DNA TGTGCCAGCAGCTTTCTGGGTACCTACGAGCAGTACTTC.

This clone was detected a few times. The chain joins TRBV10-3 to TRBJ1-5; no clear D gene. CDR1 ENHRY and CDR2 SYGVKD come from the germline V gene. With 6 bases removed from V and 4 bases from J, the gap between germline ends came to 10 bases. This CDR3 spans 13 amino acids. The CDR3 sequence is CAIRKHENQPQHF. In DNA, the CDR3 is TGTGCCATCAGGAAGCACGAGAATCAGCCCCAGCATTTT.

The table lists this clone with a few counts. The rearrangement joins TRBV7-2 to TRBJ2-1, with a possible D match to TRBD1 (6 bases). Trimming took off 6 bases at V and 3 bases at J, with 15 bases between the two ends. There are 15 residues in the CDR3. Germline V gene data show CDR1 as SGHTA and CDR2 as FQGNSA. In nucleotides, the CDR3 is TGTGCCAGCAGTCTGGGACACACTGGCTACAATGAGCAGTTCTTC. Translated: CASSLGHTGYNEQFF.

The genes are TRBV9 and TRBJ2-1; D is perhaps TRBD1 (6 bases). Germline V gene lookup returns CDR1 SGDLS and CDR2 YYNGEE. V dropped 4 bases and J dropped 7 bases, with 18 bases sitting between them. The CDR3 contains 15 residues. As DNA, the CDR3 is TGTGCCAGCAGCATCGCAGGGGTTTTTATGAATGAGCAGTTCTTC. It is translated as CASSIAGVFMNEQFF.

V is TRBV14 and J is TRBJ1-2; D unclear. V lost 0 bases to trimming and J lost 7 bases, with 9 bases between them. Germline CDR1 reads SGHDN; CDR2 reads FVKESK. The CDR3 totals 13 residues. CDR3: CASSQDIIRGYTF. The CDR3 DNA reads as TGTGCCAGCAGCCAAGACATCATCCGTGGCTACACCTTC. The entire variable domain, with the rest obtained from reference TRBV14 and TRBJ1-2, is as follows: EAGVTQFPSHSVIEKGQTVTLRCDPISGHDNLYWYRRVMGKEIKFLLHFVKESKQDESGMPNNRFLAERTGGTYSTLKVQPAELEDSGVYFCASSQDIIRGYTFGSGTRLTVV.

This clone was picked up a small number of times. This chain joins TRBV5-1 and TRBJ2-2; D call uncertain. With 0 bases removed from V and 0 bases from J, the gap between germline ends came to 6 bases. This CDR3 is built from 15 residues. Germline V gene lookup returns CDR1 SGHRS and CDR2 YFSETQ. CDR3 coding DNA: TGCGCCAGCAGCTTGGACGGCACGAACACCGGGGAGCTGTTTTTT. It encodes CASSLDGTNTGELFF. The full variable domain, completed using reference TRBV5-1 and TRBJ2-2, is KAGVTQTPRYLIKTRGQQVTLSCSPISGHRSVSWYQQTPGQGLQFLFEYFSETQRNKGNFPGRFSGRQFSNSRSEMNVSTLELGDSALYLCASSLDGTNTGELFFGEGSRLTVL.

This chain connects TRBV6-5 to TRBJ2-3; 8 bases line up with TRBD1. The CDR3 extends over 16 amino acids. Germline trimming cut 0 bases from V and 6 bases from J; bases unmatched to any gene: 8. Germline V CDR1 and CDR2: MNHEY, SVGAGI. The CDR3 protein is CASSYSISGQGDTQYF. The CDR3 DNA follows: TGTGCCAGCAGTTACTCGATTTCTGGACAGGGTGATACGCAGTATTTT.

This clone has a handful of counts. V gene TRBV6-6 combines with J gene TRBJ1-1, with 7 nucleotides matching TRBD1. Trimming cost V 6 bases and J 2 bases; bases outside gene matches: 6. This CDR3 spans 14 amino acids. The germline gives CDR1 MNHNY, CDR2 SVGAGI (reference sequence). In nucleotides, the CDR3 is TGTGCCAGCAGCTTTACAGGGGATAACACTGAAGCTTTCTTT. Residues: CASSFTGDNTEAFF.

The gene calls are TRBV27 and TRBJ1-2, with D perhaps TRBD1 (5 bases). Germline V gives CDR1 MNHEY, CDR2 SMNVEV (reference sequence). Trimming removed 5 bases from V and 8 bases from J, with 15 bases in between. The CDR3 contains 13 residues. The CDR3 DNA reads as TGTGCCAGCAGTCTCAGGGTTGGCGAAGGCTACACCTTC. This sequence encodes CASSLRVGEGYTF.

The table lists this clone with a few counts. The CDR3 loop reads CASRTSGGGSYEQYF. CDR3 in DNA: TGTGCCAGCAGGACGAGCGGGGGAGGGTCCTACGAGCAGTACTTC. The chain combines TRBV28 with TRBJ2-7; TRBD2 aligns across 8 bases. J was trimmed by 1 base and V by 6 bases; bases with no gene match: 8. The CDR3 runs 15 residues. Germline-derived CDR1 and CDR2 are MDHEN and SYDVKM.

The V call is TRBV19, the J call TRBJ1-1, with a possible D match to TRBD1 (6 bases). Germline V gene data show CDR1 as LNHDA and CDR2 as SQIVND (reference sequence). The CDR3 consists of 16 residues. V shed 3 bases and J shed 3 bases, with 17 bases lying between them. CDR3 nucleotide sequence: TGTGCCAGTAGTATTTCGGCAGGGGAAGAGGACACTGAAGCTTTCTTT. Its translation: CASSISAGEEDTEAFF. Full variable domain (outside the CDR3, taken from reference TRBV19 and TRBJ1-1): DGGITQSPKYLFRKEGQNVTLSCEQNLNHDAMYWYRQDPGQGLRLIYYSQIVNDFQKGDIAEGYSVSREKKESFPLTVTSAQKNPTAFYLCASSISAGEEDTEAFFGQGTRLTVV.

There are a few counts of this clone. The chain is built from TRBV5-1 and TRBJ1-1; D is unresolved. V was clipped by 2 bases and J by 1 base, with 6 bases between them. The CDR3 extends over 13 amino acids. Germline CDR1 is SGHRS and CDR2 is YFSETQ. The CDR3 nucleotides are TGCGCCAGCAGCTTACGATCGAACACTGAAGCTTTCTTT. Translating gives CASSLRSNTEAFF.

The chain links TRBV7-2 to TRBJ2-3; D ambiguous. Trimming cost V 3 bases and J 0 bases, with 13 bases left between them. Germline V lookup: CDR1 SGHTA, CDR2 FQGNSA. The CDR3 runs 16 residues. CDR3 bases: TGTGCCAGCAGCTTGAGTCCCCACCCTAGCACAGATACGCAGTATTTT. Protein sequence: CASSLSPHPSTDTQYF.